One and the same sample provided the 20 T cell receptor beta chains below, sequenced in a study of spatial heterogeneity in lung cancer. As for time point: blood at routine non-recurrence follow-up after resection. A single record per CDR3 protein comes from TCRdb applying MiXCR to the 5' RACE reads. The top ten clones hold around a fifth of a sample with tens of thousands of distinct CDR3 sequences, approximately 19% of them seen once. Here the sequenced sample was PBMCs, taken at follow-up. The receptor source for this set is a male donor with early-stage non-small cell lung cancer.

In its sample, this clonotype was seen many times. In DNA, the CDR3 is TGTGCCAGCAGCTTAGGTTACTCCGCCAGCGGGAGGTGGAGAAACAATGAGCAGTTCTTC. This gives the protein CASSLGYSASGRWRNNEQFF. This chain connects TRBV11-3 to TRBJ2-1; 9 nucleotides match TRBD2. Trimming removed 1 base from V and 5 bases from J; junction bases left unmatched: 18. CDR3 length: 20 amino acids. Germline V CDR1 and CDR2: SGHNT, YENEEA. The full variable domain, rest sourced from reference TRBV11-3 and TRBJ2-1, is EAGVVQSPRYKIIEKKQPVAFWCNPISGHNTLYWYLQNLGQGPELLIRYENEEAVDDSQLPKDRFSAERLKGVDSTLKIQPAELGDSAVYLCASSLGYSASGRWRNNEQFFGPGTRLTVL.

This chain joins TRBV6-2 or TRBV6-3 and TRBJ2-1; 7 bases are a match to TRBD1. The V gene end was trimmed by 3 bases and the J gene end by 8 bases; junction bases not matched to a gene: 4. Germline CDR1 reads MNHEY; CDR2 reads SVGEGT. The CDR3 covers 13 residues. CDR3 sequence (DNA): TGTGCCAGCAGTTATCAGGGGGTTCATGAGCAGTTCTTC. It specifies CASSYQGVHEQFF.

The chain links TRBV6-6 to TRBJ1-1; D not certain. The V end lost 5 bases, the J end lost 0 bases, and 13 bases lay between the germline ends. Germline V gene lookup returns CDR1 MNHNY and CDR2 SVGAGI (reference sequence). This CDR3 has 15 residues. The CDR3 DNA reads as TGTGCCAGCAGTACGTCTCAGGCCATGAACACTGAAGCTTTCTTT. This encodes CASSTSQAMNTEAFF.

The count of this clonotype is one. The V gene is TRBV5-1, the J gene TRBJ2-2; 7 bases match TRBD1. With V trimmed by 0 bases and J by 3 bases, 2 bases remained unmatched. This CDR3 comprises 15 residues. The germline CDR1 and CDR2 sequences are SGHRS and YFSETQ. The chain's CDR3 is CASSLGQGYTGELFF. The CDR3 DNA follows: TGCGCCAGCAGCTTGGGACAGGGTTACACCGGGGAGCTGTTTTTT.

This clonotype was seen only a few times. The chain has TRBV6-5 and TRBJ1-2, with no clear D. Germline CDR1 reads MNHEY; CDR2 reads SVGAGI. This CDR3 region has 12 residues. V lost 3 bases to trimming and J lost 4 bases, with 6 bases between them. Here the CDR3 reads CASSYIVYGYTF. CDR3 coding DNA: TGTGCCAGCAGTTATATTGTCTATGGCTACACCTTC.

The chain recombines TRBV10-3 with TRBJ1-5, with D tentatively TRBD1 (5 bases). The CDR3 is made up of 15 amino acids. Germline-derived CDR1 and CDR2 are ENHRY and SYGVKD. V lost 0 bases, J lost 6 bases, and 12 bases lay in between. The CDR3 DNA reads TGTGCCATCAGTGAGTCGGCAGGGCCGGGTCAGCCCCAGCATTTT. This encodes CAISESAGPGQPQHF.

The chain combines TRBV5-1 with TRBJ2-2; possible D gene TRBD1, 6 bases. Deletions cut 4 bases from V and 9 bases from J, with 25 bases between. Germline CDR1 reads SGHRS; CDR2 reads YFSETQ. The CDR3 length is 17 residues. CDR3 amino acids: CASSHPTGSASFRELFF. DNA of the CDR3: TGCGCCAGCAGCCATCCAACAGGGAGCGCTTCGTTCCGGGAGCTGTTTTTT.

This clonotype has only a few counts. The chain joins TRBV20-1 to TRBJ1-2; D possibly corresponds to TRBD1 (5 bases). In germline, CDR1 is DFQATT, CDR2 SNEGSKA (reference sequence). The CDR3 contains 15 residues. V dropped 5 bases and J dropped 4 bases, with 20 bases sitting between them. The CDR3: CSAEALGERSYGYTF. CDR3 coding DNA: TGCAGTGCTGAGGCCCTGGGGGAGAGGAGCTATGGCTACACCTTC.

This chain links TRBV5-1 with TRBJ2-7; D not resolved. V lost 8 bases and J lost 7, with 10 bases in between. The CDR3 runs to 10 residues. The germline gives CDR1 SGHRS, CDR2 YFSETQ. CDR3 amino acids: CASLLREQYV. The CDR3 DNA reads TGCGCCAGTCTCCTACGAGAGCAGTACGTC.

This chain connects TRBV20-1 to TRBJ1-5; a possible D gene is TRBD1 (6 bases). Germline loops: CDR1 DFQATT, CDR2 SNEGSKA (reference sequence). The CDR3 consists of 14 residues. Trimming removed 2 bases at V and 2 bases at J, with 10 bases between. This CDR3 reads CSARTGSGNQPQHF. CDR3 DNA: TGCAGTGCTAGAACAGGGAGCGGCAATCAGCCCCAGCATTTT.

In its sample, this clonotype was seen a few times. The chain couples TRBV29-1 to TRBJ1-3, with D possibly matching TRBD1 (6 bases). Trimming took 6 bases from V and 2 from J, leaving 11 bases between them. This CDR3 is built from 13 residues. CDR1 is SQVTM, CDR2 ANQGSEA, per germline. The CDR3 DNA sequence: TGCAGCGTATCCTCAGGGGCTGGAAACACCATATATTTT. This sequence encodes CSVSSGAGNTIYF.

This clonotype was picked up a small number of times. The V call is TRBV5-6, the J call TRBJ2-7, with D possibly called TRBD1 or TRBD2 (6 bases each). The CDR3 is made up of 14 amino acids. V lost 6 bases and J lost 5, with 18 bases in between. Per germline, CDR1 SGHDT and CDR2 YYEEEE. CDR3 nucleotide sequence: TGTGCCAGCACTGCCAGGGGAGGTCTCGACGAGCAGTACGTC. It is translated as CASTARGGLDEQYV.

The chain uses TRBV7-6 and TRBJ1-1; 7 nucleotides agree with TRBD1. Trimming at V came to 1 base and at J to 1 base, leaving 3 bases not matched to a gene. This CDR3 contains 15 residues. Germline CDR1 is SGHVS and CDR2 is FNYEAQ. CDR3 sequence (DNA): TGTGCCAGCAGCTTAGACAGGGGACCGAACACTGAAGCTTTCTTT. It is translated as CASSLDRGPNTEAFF.

There are many counts of this clonotype. A junction end diverges from the germline sequence, so it may reflect a read error. The rearrangement uses TRBV13 and TRBJ1-5; weak D call: TRBD1 (6 bases). There are 15 residues in the CDR3. Germline CDR1 is PRHDT and CDR2 is FYEKMQ (reference sequence). The CDR3 region is CASSLGGASNQPQHF. The DNA of the CDR3 is TGTGCCAGCAGCCTAGGGGGGGCAAGCAATCAGCCCCAGCATTTT. Drawing the rest from reference TRBV13 and TRBJ1-5, the complete variable domain is AAGVIQSPRHLIKEKRETATLKCYPIPRHDTVYWYQQGPGQDPQFLISFYEKMQSDKGSIPDRFSAQQFSDYHSELNMSSLELGDSALYFCASSLGGASNQPQHFGDGTRLSIL.

This chain links TRBV27 with TRBJ2-3, with D perhaps matching TRBD1 or TRBD2 (5 bases each). The germline V and J ends were trimmed by 5 bases and 4 bases, with 13 bases remaining between them. The germline CDR1 and CDR2 sequences are MNHEY and SMNVEV (reference sequence). This CDR3 has 14 amino acids. CDR3 nucleotide sequence: TGTGCCAGCAGTGGGAGACCGGGGCCAGATACGCAGTATTTT. It yields the protein CASSGRPGPDTQYF.

The V and J genes are TRBV6-1 and TRBJ2-3, with a weak D call TRBD2 (6 bases). With 3 bases removed from V and 6 bases from J, the gap between germline ends came to 16 bases. Germline loops: CDR1 MNHNS, CDR2 SASEGT. This CDR3 is built from 15 residues. The CDR3 spells CASSDRGLGFDTQYF. The CDR3 DNA sequence: TGTGCCAGCAGTGATAGGGGACTGGGGTTTGATACGCAGTATTTT.

A few counts support this clonotype. The chain recombines TRBV5-1 with TRBJ1-3; D is ambiguous. CDR1 is SGHRS, CDR2 YFSETQ, per germline. CDR3 size: 15 residues. Trimming cost V 1 base and J 0 bases, with 8 bases left between them. The CDR3 is CASSLSHSSGNTIYF. As DNA, the CDR3 is TGCGCCAGCAGCTTGAGCCATAGCTCTGGAAACACCATATATTTT.

This clonotype appeared a few times. This chain links TRBV4-1 with TRBJ1-2; D remains unclear. V was clipped by 1 base and J by 2 bases, with 11 bases between them. CDR1 is MGHRA, CDR2 YSYEKL, per germline. This CDR3 has 15 residues. CDR3 DNA sequence: TGCGCCAGCAGCCAAGTCACCAGCATCAACTATGGCTACACCTTC. It specifies CASSQVTSINYGYTF.

This clonotype was seen ten or more times. The J gene is TRBJ2-3, the V gene TRBV4-3; D might be TRBD2 (7 bases). Trimming pared 0 bases from V and 4 bases from J, leaving 14 bases between. The germline CDR1 and CDR2 sequences are LGHNA and YSLEER. The CDR3 is made up of 16 amino acids. The CDR3 spells CASSQDRWGGPDTQYF. CDR3 nucleotides: TGCGCCAGCAGCCAAGACCGGTGGGGGGGCCCAGATACGCAGTATTTT.

This sequence joins TRBV5-6 and TRBJ1-1, with TRBD1 as a possible D gene (5 bases). Germline CDR1 and CDR2: SGHDT and YYEEEE. The CDR3 consists of 17 residues. V dropped 1 base and J dropped 0 bases, with 16 bases sitting between them. CDR3 in amino acids: CASSLSWGNSMNTEAFF. In DNA form, the CDR3 reads TGTGCCAGCAGCTTGTCTTGGGGCAACAGTATGAACACTGAAGCTTTCTTT.